The 6 T cell receptor beta chains below come from one sample, sequenced in a study of shared clonotypes between healthy human individuals. TCRdb's table, derived via immunoSEQ multiplex PCR, lists solely in-frame clones and lacks some. This sample yields roughly 2.5 million clones, of which around 94% are seen a single time; roughly 0.14% belongs to the top ten. Sequenced sample: naive CD4+ T cells sorted from blood. Subset described: CD45RA+ positively selected. The receptors shown here come from a man aged 18 to 29 in good health.

The rearrangement joins TRBV5-5 to TRBJ2-4; D is ambiguous. V shed 3 bases and J shed 1 base, with 8 bases lying between them. There are 14 residues in the CDR3. Germline assignment: CDR1 SGHKS and CDR2 YYEKEE (reference sequence). In DNA form, the CDR3 reads TGTGCCAGCAGCTCCCCCGTGGCCAAAAACATTCAGTACTTC. Its translation: CASSSPVAKNIQYF.

The chain couples TRBV7-2 to TRBJ1-5; D not resolved. Trimming cost V 4 bases and J 0 bases, with 16 bases left between them. Germline V CDR1 and CDR2: SGHTA, FQGNSA. This CDR3 contains 17 residues. The CDR3 coding sequence is TGTGCCAGCAGCTCCGTGGTCGGAACTTATAGCAATCAGCCCCAGCATTTT. This translates into CASSSVVGTYSNQPQHF.

This sequence joins TRBV9 and TRBJ2-2; D remains ambiguous. The CDR3 runs to 14 residues. Germline loops: CDR1 SGDLS, CDR2 YYNGEE. Trimming took off 0 bases at V and 3 bases at J, with 6 bases between the two ends. The CDR3 DNA is TGTGCCAGCAGCGTAGAAAGCCACACCGGGGAGCTGTTTTTT. It is translated as CASSVESHTGELFF. Complete variable domain (other parts from reference TRBV9 and TRBJ2-2): DSGVTQTPKHLITATGQRVTLRCSPRSGDLSVYWYQQSLDQGLQFLIQYYNGEERAKGNILERFSAQQFPDLHSELNLSSLELGDSALYFCASSVESHTGELFFGEGSRLTVL.

The rearrangement links TRBV6-6 to TRBJ2-3, with 8 nucleotides matching TRBD2. The CDR3 is made up of 16 amino acids. The J segment lost 1 base and the V segment lost 2 bases, leaving 5 bases of the junction unmatched. The germline gives CDR1 MNHNY, CDR2 SVGAGI (reference sequence). The CDR3 bases are TGTGCCAGCAGTTACGGGAACGGGGGGGGCACAGATACGCAGTATTTT. This codes for CASSYGNGGGTDTQYF.

DNA of the CDR3: TGTGCCAGCAGTGGGTCTAGCCATTCGGATACGCAGTATTTT. Protein: CASSGSSHSDTQYF. This rearrangement joins TRBV2 to TRBJ2-3, with D possibly TRBD2 on 5 matching bases. The CDR3 extends over 14 amino acids. The germline V gene encodes CDR1 SNHLY and CDR2 FYNNEI. V shed 4 bases and J shed 6 bases, with 14 bases lying between them.

The rearrangement uses TRBV9 and TRBJ1-3; maybe TRBD1 (5 bases). CDR1 is SGDLS and CDR2 is YYNGEE in the germline V gene. V dropped 3 bases and J dropped 0 bases, with 13 bases sitting between them. The CDR3 length is 16 residues. As DNA, the CDR3 is TGTGCCAGCAGCGCGGGACTTCCTAGCTCTGGAAACACCATATATTTT. This sequence encodes CASSAGLPSSGNTIYF.